This section outlines one T cell receptor (beta chain) sequence together with its context. The entry originates in a study of cytomegalovirus exposure and HLA in healthy donors. It was with 60 Vbeta and 13 Jbeta primers that the PCR ran. Produced via immunoSEQ multiplex PCR; TCRdb's table is partial and in-frame only. The table lists about 160,000 clones, with roughly 2% in the top ten. Material: PBMCs. The receptor was isolated from a man aged 25 to 40 in good health and CMV-seronegative.

The CDR3 DNA sequence: TGCAGTGCCCCTACGGGGGATACGCAGTATTTT. This encodes CSAPTGDTQYF. The chain recombines TRBV20-1 with TRBJ2-3; TRBD2 might be the D (5 bases). Germline-derived CDR1 and CDR2 are DFQATT and SNEGSKA (reference sequence). The CDR3 length is 11 residues. Trimming cost V 6 bases and J 6 bases, with 10 bases left between them.